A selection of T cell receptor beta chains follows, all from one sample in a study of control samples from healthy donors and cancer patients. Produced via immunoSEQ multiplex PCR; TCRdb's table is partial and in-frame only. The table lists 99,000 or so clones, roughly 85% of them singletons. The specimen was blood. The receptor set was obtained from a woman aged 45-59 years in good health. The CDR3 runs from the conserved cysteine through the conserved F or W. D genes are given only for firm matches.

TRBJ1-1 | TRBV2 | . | TGTGCCAGCAGTGTCTCTGAACTAACAAACACTGAAGCTTTCTTT | CASSVSELTNTEAFF
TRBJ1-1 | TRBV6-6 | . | TGTGCCAGCAGTTACCCCCGGGCAGGGCTAAACACTGAAGCTTTCTTT | CASSYPRAGLNTEAFF
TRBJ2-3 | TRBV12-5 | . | TGTGCTAGTGGTTTAGACACAGATACGCAGTATTTT | CASGLDTDTQYF
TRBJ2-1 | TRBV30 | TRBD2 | TGTGCCTGGAATACGGGGACTAGCTCGGGTTACAATGAGCAGTTCTTC | CAWNTGTSSGYNEQFF
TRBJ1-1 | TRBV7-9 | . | TGTGCCAGCCACCCTGTAGGGGGGACGGGGACTGAAGCTTTCTTT | CASHPVGGTGTEAFF
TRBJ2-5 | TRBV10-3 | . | TGTGCCATCAGGGTCGGCCAGGGTGGTCAGACCCAGTACTTC | CAIRVGQGGQTQYF
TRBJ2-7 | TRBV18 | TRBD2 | TGTGCCAGCTCACCACGGGGACTAGCGGGAGGATACGAGCAGTACTTC | CASSPRGLAGGYEQYF
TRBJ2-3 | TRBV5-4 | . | TGTGCCACTAGAACTGGGACTCTCAGCACAGATACGCAGTATTTT | CATRTGTLSTDTQYF
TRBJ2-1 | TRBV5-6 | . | TGTGCCAGCATCCCCCTTCACAAGGGGGGTTCGTACAATGAGCAGTTCTTC | CASIPLHKGGSYNEQFF
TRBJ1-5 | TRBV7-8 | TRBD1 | TGTGCCAGCAGCATTCAGGGGGCCGGTCAGCCCCAGCATTTT | CASSIQGAGQPQHF
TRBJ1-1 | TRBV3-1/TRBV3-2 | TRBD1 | TGTGCCAGCAGCCCAGGGTTTGCGGGACAGGGGGTGTTTAAGGACACTGAAGCTTTCTTT | CASSPGFAGQGVFKDTEAFF
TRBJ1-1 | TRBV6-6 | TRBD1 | TGTGCCAGCGAAGCGGGACAGCGAACTGAAGCTTTCTTT | CASEAGQRTEAFF